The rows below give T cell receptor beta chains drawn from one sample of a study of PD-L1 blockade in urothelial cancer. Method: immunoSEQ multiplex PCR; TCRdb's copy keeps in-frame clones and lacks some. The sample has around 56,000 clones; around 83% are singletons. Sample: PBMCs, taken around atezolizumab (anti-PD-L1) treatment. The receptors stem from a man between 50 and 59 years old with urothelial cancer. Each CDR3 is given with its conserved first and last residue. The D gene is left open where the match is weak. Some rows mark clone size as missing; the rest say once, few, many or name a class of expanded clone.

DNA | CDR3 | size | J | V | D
TGTGCCAGCGACAGGGGAACTGAAGCTTTCTTT | CASDRGTEAFF | - | TRBJ1-1 | TRBV6-1 | TRBD1
TGTGCCAGCACCCCATCCGGGACAGTCAACAATGAGCAGTTCTTC | CASTPSGTVNNEQFF | - | TRBJ2-1 | TRBV5-5 | TRBD1
TGTGCCAGTAGTACCACGACAGGGCCATTTGGCTACACCTTC | CASSTTTGPFGYTF | - | TRBJ1-2 | TRBV19 | TRBD1
TGTGCCAGCAGCTTCGACGGACAGCTTAATTCACCCCTCCACTTT | CASSFDGQLNSPLHF | - | TRBJ1-6 | TRBV7-2 | -
TGTGCCAGCAATCCAATAGGGGGGAACACTGAAGCTTTCTTT | CASNPIGGNTEAFF | once | TRBJ1-1 | TRBV21-1 | -
TGTGCCAGCAGCGGCCCCGGGACTTATGCTGAAGCTTTCTTT | CASSGPGTYAEAFF | once | TRBJ1-1 | TRBV7-3 | -
TGTGCCTGGAGTGGTGGGGTACAGGGCGGGGAGCTGTTTTTT | CAWSGGVQGGELFF | - | TRBJ2-2 | TRBV30 | -
TGTGCCAGCAGGCGCTTAGCCCGCGGTGCCGGAGATACGCAGTATTTT | CASRRLARGAGDTQYF | - | TRBJ2-3 | TRBV7-2 | -
TGTGCCAGCAGGTGGGGGACTAGCTCCTACAATGAGCAGTTCTTC | CASRWGTSSYNEQFF | few | TRBJ2-1 | TRBV7-8 | TRBD2
TGTGCCAGCAGGGACAGACAGGGGGGTTACGAGCAGTACTTC | CASRDRQGGYEQYF | - | TRBJ2-7 | TRBV27 | TRBD1
TGTGCCAGCAGACCTTCGGCGGGAGGGGTCGGGGAGCTGTTTTTT | CASRPSAGGVGELFF | - | TRBJ2-2 | TRBV6-6 | TRBD2
TGTGCCAGCAGTCTGGCGAATGGACAGTACAATGAGCAGTTCTTC | CASSLANGQYNEQFF | - | TRBJ2-1 | TRBV27 | -
TGTGCCATCAGTGTCGGACAGGGTTCCGAGCAGTACTTC | CAISVGQGSEQYF | - | TRBJ2-7 | TRBV10-3 | TRBD1
TGTGCCAGCAGCTCTTCTTTGACAGGGGTAAACACCATATATTTT | CASSSSLTGVNTIYF | - | TRBJ1-3 | TRBV7-6 | TRBD1
TGTGCCAGCAGCGTAGCACCCGGGGGTAATTCACCCCTCCACTTT | CASSVAPGGNSPLHF | - | TRBJ1-6 | TRBV9 | -
TGTGCCAGCAGTGATGCGGGAGGGATACCTTACGAGCAGTACTTC | CASSDAGGIPYEQYF | - | TRBJ2-7 | TRBV2 | TRBD2
TGTGCCAGCAGCCCACGGGGTAGCGGCGTGAGATACAATGAGCAGTTCTTC | CASSPRGSGVRYNEQFF | - | TRBJ2-1 | TRBV5-4 | -
TGTGCCAGCAGCCTCAGTTCGGGGAGGGAGACCCAGTACTTC | CASSLSSGRETQYF | - | TRBJ2-5 | TRBV7-9 | -
TGCGCCAGCAGCCTTAGTTTCGTTTCTAGCCGTGCGTCCAATGAGCAGTTCTTC | CASSLSFVSSRASNEQFF | - | TRBJ2-1 | TRBV5-1 | -
TGCGCCAGCAGCCCGATTAGCGGGAGACACAATGAGCAGTTCTTC | CASSPISGRHNEQFF | - | TRBJ2-1 | TRBV5-1 | TRBD2
TGTGCCAGCAGGGCTACCGGAGGATCACCCCTCCACTTT | CASRATGGSPLHF | - | TRBJ1-6 | TRBV6-1 | -
TGTGCCAGCAGTTACGCCCCAGCGGGAGACCCCAATGAGCAGTTCTTC | CASSYAPAGDPNEQFF | - | TRBJ2-1 | TRBV6-5 | TRBD2
TGCGCCAGCAGCTTCGGTCGGCAGGGGGCTTCCCCACAAGAGACCCAGTACTTC | CASSFGRQGASPQETQYF | - | TRBJ2-5 | TRBV5-1 | TRBD1
TGTGCCAGCAGCCCGGAGGCGGGAAGCTCCTACGAGCAGTACTTC | CASSPEAGSSYEQYF | - | TRBJ2-7 | TRBV5-4 | -
TGTGCCAGCAGCTTAGCGCGCCAGGGTTCCGAGCAGTACTTC | CASSLARQGSEQYF | once | TRBJ2-7 | TRBV7-9 | -
TGCAGTGCTAGACTCCATTCACCCCTCCACTTT | CSARLHSPLHF | - | TRBJ1-6 | TRBV20-1 | -
TGTGCCAGCAGTTTACAGGGTAATAATTCACCCCTCCACTTT | CASSLQGNNSPLHF | - | TRBJ1-6 | TRBV6-1 | -
TGTGCCAGCAGCCTTTCGGGACAGGGGTATCATGAGCAGTTCTTC | CASSLSGQGYHEQFF | - | TRBJ2-1 | TRBV7-3 | TRBD1
TGTGCCTGGACGGTCACCGGGGAGCTGTTTTTT | CAWTVTGELFF | - | TRBJ2-2 | TRBV30 | -
TGCGCCAGCAGCCTGGGACAGGGGGCAGCTGTCTATGGCTACACCTTC | CASSLGQGAAVYGYTF | - | TRBJ1-2 | TRBV5-1 | TRBD1
TGTGCCAGCAGCTTAGGGGGCGGGAGCCTCTCCTACAATGAGCAGTTCTTC | CASSLGGGSLSYNEQFF | - | TRBJ2-1 | TRBV7-3 | -
TGTGCCAGCAGCTTAGGGACTAGCGGGAGATATGAGCAGTTCTTC | CASSLGTSGRYEQFF | - | TRBJ2-1 | TRBV7-9 | TRBD2
TGTGCCAGCAGTTCAGGACTAGCGGGAGATAACGAGCAGTACTTC | CASSSGLAGDNEQYF | - | TRBJ2-7 | TRBV28 | TRBD2
TGTGCCAGCTCTCGGGACAGGGATAATTCACCCCTCCACTTT | CASSRDRDNSPLHF | - | TRBJ1-6 | TRBV18 | TRBD1
TGTGCCAGCAGCCGGACTAGCGGGTGGCTCAATGAGCAGTTCTTC | CASSRTSGWLNEQFF | - | TRBJ2-1 | TRBV5-8 | TRBD2
TGTGCCAGCAGCCCCCAGGGGTCAACCAGCACAGATACGCAGTATTTT | CASSPQGSTSTDTQYF | - | TRBJ2-3 | TRBV9 | -
TGTGCCAGCAGTTTCGCAGGGTACACTGAAGCTTTCTTT | CASSFAGYTEAFF | - | TRBJ1-1 | TRBV27 | -
TGTGCCAGCAGTTGGGACAGGGTGGATGGCTACACCTTC | CASSWDRVDGYTF | - | TRBJ1-2 | TRBV6-1 | TRBD1
TGTGCCAGCAGTTTTATGGGAGAATACCCTGGCTACACCTTC | CASSFMGEYPGYTF | - | TRBJ1-2 | TRBV28 | -
TGCGCCAGCAGCTTCGGACTAGAAAAAGAGACCCAGTACTTC | CASSFGLEKETQYF | - | TRBJ2-5 | TRBV5-1 | TRBD2
TGTGCCTGCTCCGGTTCGGGGAACACCATATATTTT | CACSGSGNTIYF | - | TRBJ1-3 | TRBV30 | -
TGTGCCAGCAGACTAGCGAGTTACTACGAGCAGTACTTC | CASRLASYYEQYF | medium-sized | TRBJ2-7 | TRBV6-1 | TRBD2
TGCGCCAGCAGCGTCCGGACAGCAGACTACAATGAGCAGTTCTTC | CASSVRTADYNEQFF | - | TRBJ2-1 | TRBV5-1 | -
TGTGCCAGCAGCGTAGTAGGGACTAGCACAGATACGCAGTATTTT | CASSVVGTSTDTQYF | - | TRBJ2-3 | TRBV9 | -
TGTGCCAGCAGTAGGACAAACTATGGCTACACCTTC | CASSRTNYGYTF | - | TRBJ1-2 | TRBV28 | -
TGTGCCACCAGCAGAGTTCGGGGCACTGAAGCTTTCTTT | CATSRVRGTEAFF | - | TRBJ1-1 | TRBV15 | -
TGCGCCAGCAGCTTTGACAGGGGGCCCAATGAGCAGTTCTTC | CASSFDRGPNEQFF | few | TRBJ2-1 | TRBV5-1 | TRBD1
TGTGCCATTCCTCAGACTAGCGGGCGTACTAGCACAGATACGCAGTATTTT | CAIPQTSGRTSTDTQYF | once | TRBJ2-3 | TRBV7-9 | TRBD2
TGTGCCAGCAGCCACGGACAGGGAATCTATGGCTACACCTTC | CASSHGQGIYGYTF | - | TRBJ1-2 | TRBV14 | TRBD1
TGCGCCAGCAGCCAGGGCGACAGGGGGCCGGGGGGCTACACCTTC | CASSQGDRGPGGYTF | - | TRBJ1-2 | TRBV4-1 | TRBD1
TGTGCCAGCAGCATGAAAGGGGCCCAGACCCAGTACTTC | CASSMKGAQTQYF | - | TRBJ2-5 | TRBV28 | -
TGTGCCTGGACCGCTTTACACGTGGGCAACACTGAAGCTTTCTTT | CAWTALHVGNTEAFF | - | TRBJ1-1 | TRBV30 | -
TGTGCCAGCAGTATTCAGGGGACCACTGAAGCTTTCTTT | CASSIQGTTEAFF | - | TRBJ1-1 | TRBV6-1 | -
TGTGCCAGCACCTTAGTACTAGCGGGGACCTACAATGAGCAGTTCTTC | CASTLVLAGTYNEQFF | - | TRBJ2-1 | TRBV7-9 | TRBD2
TGTGCCAGCAGCTCTCAAAGGGGTGGAGGGTGGAATGGCTACACCTTC | CASSSQRGGGWNGYTF | - | TRBJ1-2 | TRBV5-4 | -
TGTGCCAGTAGTATCCCTCGGAGGCAGCCGAACACCGGGGAGCTGTTTTTT | CASSIPRRQPNTGELFF | - | TRBJ2-2 | TRBV19 | -
TGTGCCAGCAGTACGACAGGCGCAGGTGAAAAACTGTTTTTT | CASSTTGAGEKLFF | - | TRBJ1-4 | TRBV28 | -
TGTGCCAGCAGCTCCACCCCCGGAGCGTTGTACACTGAAGCTTTCTTT | CASSSTPGALYTEAFF | - | TRBJ1-1 | TRBV7-3 | -
TGCGCCAGCAGCTTGGCAGGGATGAACACTGAAGCTTTCTTT | CASSLAGMNTEAFF | - | TRBJ1-1 | TRBV5-1 | -